This is a list of T cell receptor beta chains from one sample in a study of Ad26.COV2.S vaccination and SARS-CoV-2 variants. Libraries were prepared by immunoSEQ multiplex PCR; TCRdb keeps only in-frame clonotypes and omits some of them. The table has 350,000 to 500,000 clones, about 92% seen once. The source was peripheral blood, collected in a trial of Ad26.COV2.S vaccine versus placebo. These receptors came from a person between 18 and 65 years old who received the Ad26.COV2.S COVID-19 vaccine or a placebo. Both conserved end residues are part of each CDR3. Fields, in order: clone size, J gene, V gene, D gene, CDR3 DNA, CDR3 protein. A D gene is named only where the DNA matches it firmly. Size values are once, few and many counts, or a class for expanded clones, and some rows have none.

-	TRBJ2-2	TRBV4-2	TRBD2	TGTGCCAGCAGCCCAAGCCCGGGAGGGGCAACGAACACCGGGGAGCTGTTTTTT	CASSPSPGGATNTGELFF
-	TRBJ1-6	TRBV6-5	TRBD1	TGTGCCAGCAGTTACGCCGACAGGGCAGATTCACCCCTCCACTTT	CASSYADRADSPLHF
-	TRBJ1-5	TRBV4-3	-	TGCGCCAGCAGCCAATGGTACAGTGTTGATCAGCCCCAGCATTTT	CASSQWYSVDQPQHF
-	TRBJ1-6	TRBV5-4	-	TGTGCCAGCAGCTTACAGAATTCACCCCTCCACTTT	CASSLQNSPLHF
-	TRBJ2-5	TRBV4-3	-	TGCGCCAGCAGCCAAGATGGCTACGGGACGGAGACCCAGTACTTC	CASSQDGYGTETQYF
-	TRBJ2-3	TRBV10-3	TRBD2	TGTGCCATCAGTGATGGTAGTAGCGGGAGGTCAAATACGCAGTATTTT	CAISDGSSGRSNTQYF
-	TRBJ2-7	TRBV3-1/TRBV3-2	TRBD2	TGTGCCAGCAGCCAAGAGCAAATCTCTAGCGGGAGGGCCTTCCGTTACGAGCAGTACTTC	CASSQEQISSGRAFRYEQYF
once	TRBJ1-3	TRBV5-1	-	TGCGCCAGCAGACCCGGAGGGTCTACCGGAAACACCATATATTTT	CASRPGGSTGNTIYF
-	TRBJ2-1	TRBV6-6	TRBD2	TGTGCCAGCAGCGGACTAGCCTCCTACAATGAGCAGTTCTTC	CASSGLASYNEQFF
-	TRBJ2-3	TRBV4-2	-	TGTGCCAGCAGCCAAGAACAGGGTAGCGGAGATACGCAGTATTTT	CASSQEQGSGDTQYF
-	TRBJ2-5	TRBV2	TRBD1	TGTGCCAGCAGTGGAGTTGGTTGGGACAGACATCAAGAGACCCAGTACTTC	CASSGVGWDRHQETQYF
-	TRBJ2-7	TRBV25-1	TRBD1	TGTGCCAGCAGTCACGGGACAGGGGCCCACGAGCAGTACTTC	CASSHGTGAHEQYF
-	TRBJ2-1	TRBV9	TRBD2	TGTGCCAGCAGCGTAGCACTAGCGGGAGTCAATGAGCAGTTCTTC	CASSVALAGVNEQFF
once	TRBJ2-3	TRBV28	TRBD2	TGTGCCAGCAGTCCTCCCCGACTAGCGGGCATAGATACGCAGTATTTT	CASSPPRLAGIDTQYF
-	TRBJ2-7	TRBV18	TRBD1	TGTGCCAGCTCACCCATGACAGGGGCGGAGGCTACCTACGAGCAGTACTTC	CASSPMTGAEATYEQYF
-	TRBJ2-6	TRBV13	TRBD2	TGTGCCAGAACTCGGTCTGGGCCGGGGGGAATTTGGGCCAACGTCCTGACTTTC	CARTRSGPGGIWANVLTF
-	TRBJ2-7	TRBV11-2	TRBD1	TGTGCCAGCAGTTCCGACCGGACAGGGGGCGCGGGTGAGCAGTACTTC	CASSSDRTGGAGEQYF
-	TRBJ1-6	TRBV9	-	TGTGCCAGCAGCCCTGGGACGGAAAATTCACCCCTCCACTTT	CASSPGTENSPLHF
-	TRBJ2-7	TRBV5-1	TRBD2	TGCGCCAGCAGCTGGCTATCAACAGGGACCGGGACTAGCGGATCCTACGAGCAGTACTTC	CASSWLSTGTGTSGSYEQYF
-	TRBJ2-7	TRBV5-1	TRBD1	TGCGCCAGCAGCTCCGGACAGGGGGCCTACGAGCAGTACTTC	CASSSGQGAYEQYF
-	TRBJ1-2	TRBV2	TRBD1	TGTGCCAGCAGTGCCGGGACAGCTGGCGGCTACACCTTC	CASSAGTAGGYTF
once	TRBJ1-1	TRBV18	-	TGTGCCAGCTCACCAGCCGGGAACACTGAAGCTTTCTTT	CASSPAGNTEAFF
-	TRBJ1-2	TRBV30	-	TGTGCCTGGAGTCAGGACAGTCTCTATGGCTACACCTTC	CAWSQDSLYGYTF
-	TRBJ2-2	TRBV27	-	TGTGCCAGCAGTGCCACGTCCGCCGGGGACACCGGGGAGCTGTTTTTT	CASSATSAGDTGELFF
-	TRBJ1-1	TRBV13	-	TGTGCCAGCAGCCTCACGGTCACTGAAGCTTTCTTT	CASSLTVTEAFF
-	TRBJ2-1	TRBV3-1/TRBV3-2	TRBD2	TGTGCCAGCAGCCAAGGAGTTTTAGGGCGGGAGTTGGATGAGCAGTTCTTC	CASSQGVLGRELDEQFF
once	TRBJ2-5	TRBV11-1	-	TGTGCCAGCAGCCCCGTGCACAGGTTCCAAGAGACCCAGTACTTC	CASSPVHRFQETQYF
-	TRBJ2-2	TRBV28	-	TGTGCCAGCAGTTTGGTCCTGTGGGGGACCGGGGAGCTGTTTTTT	CASSLVLWGTGELFF
-	TRBJ1-4	TRBV10-3	TRBD1	TGTGCCATCAGTGAAATGCCGGGACAGTATTCCAGTAAGAGCCCAAATGAAAAACTGTTTTTT	CAISEMPGQYSSKSPNEKLFF
-	TRBJ2-6	TRBV25-1	-	TGTGCCAGCAGTCGAGAGAGCTCTGGGGCCAACGTCCTGACTTTC	CASSRESSGANVLTF
-	TRBJ1-1	TRBV5-6	TRBD1	TGTGCCAGCAGCTTGGGACAGGGTGAGGTCACTGAAGCTTTCTTT	CASSLGQGEVTEAFF
-	TRBJ2-3	TRBV9	-	TGTGCCAGCAGCGTAGTTGGGTGGATGAGCACAGATACGCAGTATTTT	CASSVVGWMSTDTQYF
-	TRBJ2-3	TRBV15	-	TGTGCCACCAGCAGAGATAAGGGCTACTACACAGATACGCAGTATTTT	CATSRDKGYYTDTQYF
-	TRBJ2-1	TRBV6-5	TRBD2	TGTGCCAGCAAGGCGCGGGGGACTAGCAACAATGAGCAGTTCTTC	CASKARGTSNNEQFF
-	TRBJ2-7	TRBV5-6	TRBD2	TGTGCCAGCAGCCTCCTAGCGGGAGTGGGCGAGCAGTACTTC	CASSLLAGVGEQYF
-	TRBJ1-5	TRBV7-2	TRBD1	TGTGCCAGCAGCTTAGCTGGACAGGAAGGTCAGCCCCAGCATTTT	CASSLAGQEGQPQHF
-	TRBJ2-5	TRBV28	-	TGTGCCAGCAGTCCTCTAGGGGGATCAGAGACCCAGTACTTC	CASSPLGGSETQYF
-	TRBJ2-7	TRBV5-1	TRBD2	TGCGCCAGCAGCTGGGGACTAGCGGCCTACGAGCAGTACTTC	CASSWGLAAYEQYF
-	TRBJ2-1	TRBV28	TRBD2	TGTGCCAGCAGTGTCCCCGGGCTAGCGGCAACTGACAATGAGCAGTTCTTC	CASSVPGLAATDNEQFF